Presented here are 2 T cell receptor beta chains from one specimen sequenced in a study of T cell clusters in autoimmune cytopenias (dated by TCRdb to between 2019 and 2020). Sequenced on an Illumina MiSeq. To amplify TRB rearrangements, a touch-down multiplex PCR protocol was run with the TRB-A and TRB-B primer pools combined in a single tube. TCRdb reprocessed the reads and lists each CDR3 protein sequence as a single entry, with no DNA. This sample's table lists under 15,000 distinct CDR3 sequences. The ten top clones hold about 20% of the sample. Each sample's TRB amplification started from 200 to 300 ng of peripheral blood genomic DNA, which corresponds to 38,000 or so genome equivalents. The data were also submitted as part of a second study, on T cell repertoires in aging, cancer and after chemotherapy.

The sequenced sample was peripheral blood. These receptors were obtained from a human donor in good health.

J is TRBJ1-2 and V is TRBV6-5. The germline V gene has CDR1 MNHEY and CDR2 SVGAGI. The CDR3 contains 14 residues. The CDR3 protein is CASRELKLHYGYTF.

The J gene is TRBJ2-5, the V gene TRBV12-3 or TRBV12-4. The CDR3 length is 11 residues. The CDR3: CASSSVETQYF.